Listed below are T cell receptor beta chains from one sample, sequenced in a study of shared clonotypes between healthy human individuals. TCRdb keeps only in-frame clones here, not all; method: immunoSEQ multiplex PCR. This table holds 1,400,000 or so clones, approximately 98.5% found once. Specimen: naive CD4+ T cells sorted from blood. These receptors were collected from a man between 25 and 39 years old in good health. CDR3s include the opening cysteine and the closing phenylalanine or tryptophan. Fields, in order: V gene, J gene, D gene, clone size, CDR3 protein, CDR3 DNA. The D gene is left open where the match is weak. Expanded clones get a size class; other rows say once, few or many, or leave the size out.

TRBV10-2	TRBJ1-1	.	.	CASSEVGDTEAFF	TGCGCCAGCAGTGAAGTTGGGGACACTGAAGCTTTCTTT
TRBV5-1	TRBJ2-7	.	.	CASSLRSGISSYEQYF	TGCGCCAGCAGCTTGCGGTCAGGGATCAGCTCCTACGAGCAGTACTTC
TRBV30	TRBJ2-1	TRBD2	.	CAWTSGRAKAVF	TGTGCCTGGACTAGCGGGAGGGCCAAGGCTGTCTTC
TRBV18	TRBJ1-1	.	.	CASSPLGGTNTEAFF	TGTGCCAGCTCACCATTGGGAGGGACGAACACTGAAGCTTTCTTT
TRBV5-1	TRBJ1-1	.	.	CASTQEWGTTEAFF	TGCGCCAGCACCCAAGAGTGGGGTACCACTGAAGCTTTCTTT
TRBV7-7	TRBJ2-5	TRBD1	.	CASSSTSGPQGAQYF	TGTGCCAGCAGCTCCACCTCCGGACCACAGGGGGCCCAGTACTTC
TRBV9	TRBJ2-1	TRBD1	.	CASSVTGDAYNEQFF	TGTGCCAGCAGCGTTACAGGGGATGCCTACAATGAGCAGTTCTTC
TRBV28	TRBJ2-3	TRBD1	.	CASSSAGTGTDTQYF	TGTGCCAGCAGTTCGGCCGGGACAGGGACAGATACGCAGTATTTT
TRBV5-1	TRBJ2-7	TRBD2	.	CASSTGLAVTYEQYF	TGCGCCAGCAGCACCGGACTAGCGGTGACCTACGAGCAGTACTTC
TRBV18	TRBJ1-4	.	.	CASSPSGTQLFF	TGTGCCAGCTCACCATCCGGGACCCAACTGTTTTTT
TRBV19	TRBJ1-5	.	.	CASSIDRREQPQHF	TGTGCCAGTAGTATAGATCGGAGGGAACAGCCCCAGCATTTT
TRBV16	TRBJ1-2	.	once	CASTMLDSNYGYTF	TGTGCCAGCACCATGCTCGACAGTAACTATGGCTACACCTTC
TRBV27	TRBJ2-2	TRBD2	.	CASSLFGLAASGNTGELFF	TGTGCCAGCAGTTTATTTGGACTAGCGGCCAGTGGGAACACCGGGGAGCTGTTTTTT
TRBV7-2	TRBJ1-1	.	.	CASSLMGLQGSEAFF	TGTGCCAGCAGCTTAATGGGACTACAGGGAAGTGAAGCTTTCTTT
TRBV7-9	TRBJ1-1	.	once	CASRGYTEAFF	TGTGCCAGCAGGGGCTACACTGAAGCTTTCTTT
TRBV21-1	TRBJ2-4	.	.	CASSKERDKRLAKNIQYF	TGTGCCAGCAGCAAAGAAAGGGACAAGCGACTAGCCAAAAACATTCAGTACTTC
TRBV5-1	TRBJ2-1	.	.	CASSLTGRYNEQFF	TGCGCCAGCAGCTTGACAGGTCGGTACAATGAGCAGTTCTTC
TRBV2	TRBJ1-3	.	.	CATLKGVSGNTIYF	TGTGCAACTCTCAAAGGGGTCTCTGGAAACACCATATATTTT
TRBV28	TRBJ1-2	.	.	CASSYLYGYTF	TGTGCCAGCAGCTACCTATATGGCTACACCTTC
TRBV11-2	TRBJ1-2	.	.	CASSSHGIRDGRYGYTF	TGTGCCAGCAGTTCGCATGGAATACGGGACGGACGCTATGGCTACACCTTC
TRBV5-1	TRBJ2-1	.	.	CASSLDEGSSYNEQFF	TGCGCCAGCAGCTTGGATGAGGGGAGCTCCTACAATGAGCAGTTCTTC
TRBV2	TRBJ2-3	.	.	CATPGPSTDTQYF	TGTGCCACCCCAGGGCCAAGCACAGATACGCAGTATTTT
TRBV6-1	TRBJ2-5	.	.	CASSEVQVQETQYF	TGTGCCAGCAGTGAAGTTCAGGTACAAGAGACCCAGTACTTC
TRBV6-6	TRBJ1-5	TRBD1	.	CASSQGQGRSNQPQHF	TGTGCCAGCAGCCAAGGACAGGGGAGATCAAATCAGCCCCAGCATTTT
TRBV4-3	TRBJ2-3	TRBD2	.	CASSYGGDTQYF	TGCGCCAGCAGCTACGGGGGGGATACGCAGTATTTT
TRBV5-5	TRBJ1-2	.	.	CASSLYEGGYTF	TGTGCCAGCAGCCTTTACGAGGGTGGCTACACCTTC
TRBV2	TRBJ2-5	TRBD2	.	CASREGNEETQYF	TGTGCCTCAAGGGAGGGTAACGAGGAGACCCAGTACTTC
TRBV2	TRBJ2-3	TRBD1	.	CASTQLGQGRTDTQYF	TGTGCCAGCACCCAATTGGGACAGGGTAGAACAGATACGCAGTATTTT
TRBV5-1	TRBJ2-7	.	.	CASSLVGDHYEQYF	TGCGCCAGCAGCTTGGTTGGAGATCACTACGAGCAGTACTTC
TRBV29-1	TRBJ2-7	.	once	CSVENPKYEQYF	TGCAGCGTTGAAAACCCAAAATACGAGCAGTACTTC
TRBV7-9	TRBJ1-1	.	.	CASSLLWGTEAFF	TGTGCCAGCAGCTTATTGTGGGGAACTGAAGCTTTCTTT
TRBV5-1	TRBJ2-7	TRBD2	.	CASSLREGSYEQYF	TGCGCCAGCAGCTTACGGGAGGGCAGCTACGAGCAGTACTTC
TRBV27	TRBJ2-7	TRBD2	.	CASSRAGLAAYEQYF	TGTGCCAGCAGCCGAGCGGGACTAGCGGCCTACGAGCAGTACTTC
TRBV27	TRBJ2-2	TRBD2	.	CASSLGGRGNGELFF	TGTGCCAGCAGTTTAGGCGGGAGGGGGAACGGGGAGCTGTTTTTT
TRBV10-3	TRBJ1-5	TRBD1	.	CAISAGQDMNQPQHF	TGTGCCATCAGTGCGGGACAGGACATGAATCAGCCCCAGCATTTT
TRBV30	TRBJ2-2	.	.	CAWSPSSGELFF	TGTGCCTGGAGTCCCTCCTCCGGGGAGCTGTTTTTT
TRBV5-1	TRBJ1-3	.	.	CASSLLDSYSGNTIYF	TGCGCCAGCAGCTTGCTTGACAGCTACTCTGGAAACACCATATATTTT
TRBV12-5	TRBJ2-3	TRBD1	.	CASGLGDREKDTQYF	TGTGCTAGTGGTTTGGGGGACAGGGAGAAGGATACGCAGTATTTT
TRBV18	TRBJ2-5	TRBD2	.	CASSPRNSGSGETQYF	TGTGCCAGCTCACCAAGGAATAGCGGGAGTGGGGAGACCCAGTACTTC
TRBV7-2	TRBJ2-1	TRBD2	.	CASSLGAGGPGEQFF	TGTGCCAGCAGCTTAGGGGCGGGAGGGCCCGGTGAGCAGTTCTTC
TRBV5-1	TRBJ2-3	TRBD2	.	CASSPMTSGDTQYF	TGCGCCAGCAGCCCAATGACTAGCGGAGATACGCAGTATTTT
TRBV5-1	TRBJ1-1	.	.	CASSRTENTEAFF	TGCGCCAGCAGCCGGACAGAGAACACTGAAGCTTTCTTT
TRBV29-1	TRBJ1-1	.	once	CSVVKQALNTEAFF	TGCAGCGTCGTTAAGCAGGCCCTGAACACTGAAGCTTTCTTT
TRBV6-5	TRBJ2-5	.	.	CASSYLAGQETQYF	TGTGCCAGCAGTTATTTGGCAGGGCAAGAGACCCAGTACTTC
TRBV19	TRBJ1-4	TRBD1	once	CASRPGQANEKLFF	TGTGCCAGTAGGCCGGGACAGGCTAATGAAAAACTGTTTTTT
TRBV5-4	TRBJ2-5	.	.	CASSLKVGETQYF	TGTGCCAGCAGCCTCAAGGTGGGAGAGACCCAGTACTTC
TRBV5-1	TRBJ2-7	.	.	CASSLTGTPALSYEQYF	TGCGCCAGCAGCTTGACCGGGACGCCAGCATTGTCCTACGAGCAGTACTTC